Following are 32 T cell receptor beta chains from one sample sequenced in a study of cytomegalovirus exposure and HLA in healthy donors. Primers included in the PCR were 60 Vbeta and 13 Jbeta primers. Some clones are missing from TCRdb's copy, which holds only in-frame ones; the method was immunoSEQ multiplex PCR. The sample lists a few hundred thousand clones, roughly four fifths occurring once. The sequencing input was PBMCs. These receptors came from a girl between 10 and 17 years old in good health and CMV-seronegative.

The CDR3 nucleotides read TGCGCCAGCAGCTTGGAAGGGGTAGTTGGCTACACCTTC. It is translated as CASSLEGVVGYTF. The V call is TRBV5-1, the J call TRBJ1-2, with TRBD1 as a possible D gene (5 bases). V shed 0 bases and J shed 7 bases, with 10 bases lying between them. This CDR3 comprises 13 residues. The germline gives CDR1 SGHRS, CDR2 YFSETQ.

By its share, this clone is medium-sized. The chain links TRBV6-1 to TRBJ1-5; D is possibly TRBD1 (6 bases). Trimming removed 5 bases from V and 3 bases from J, with 14 bases in between. The CDR3 has 15 amino acids. Germline V lookup: CDR1 MNHNS, CDR2 SASEGT. In DNA form, the CDR3 reads TGTGCCAGCAGTCTGGAAGGGGGAGCCAATCAGCCCCAGCATTTT. Translating it yields CASSLEGGANQPQHF.

In nucleotides, the CDR3 is TGTGCCAGTACAATGCCTAGCACAGATACGCAGTATTTT. This gives the protein CASTMPSTDTQYF. The V and J genes are TRBV28 and TRBJ2-3; no reliable D call. The V gene lost 9 bases and the J gene lost 0 bases, with 10 bases spanning the gap. Germline lookup yields CDR1 MDHEN and CDR2 SYDVKM. CDR3 length: 13 residues.

The sample holds a few counts of this clone. The chain links TRBV25-1 to TRBJ2-1; perhaps TRBD1 as D (6 bases). Germline V gives CDR1 MGHDK, CDR2 SYGVNS. This CDR3 spans 11 amino acids. V gave up 5 bases and J gave up 8 bases, with 7 bases separating them. The CDR3 sequence is CASSKGDEQFF. The CDR3 nucleotides are TGTGCCAGCAGTAAGGGGGATGAGCAGTTCTTC.

This clone was counted between two and nine times. V usage is TRBV14 and J usage is TRBJ1-2; TRBD1 agrees at 7 bases. The CDR3 spans 17 residues. V was pared by 4 bases and J by 4 bases, with 15 bases of the junction left unmatched. Germline CDR1 reads SGHDN; CDR2 reads FVKESK. CDR3 loop: CASSPLRDSLSFYGYTF. The CDR3, as DNA: TGTGCCAGCAGCCCGCTAAGGGACAGTCTATCCTTCTATGGCTACACCTTC.

The chain employs TRBV4-2 and TRBJ1-1; 8 nucleotides line up with TRBD1. The germline V gene has CDR1 LGHNA and CDR2 YNFKEQ. J lost 1 base, V lost 8 bases, and 6 bases had no gene match. This CDR3 has 14 residues. CDR3 region: CASGEDRENTEAFF. The CDR3 DNA reads TGTGCCAGCGGAGAGGACAGGGAGAACACTGAAGCTTTCTTT.

The chain combines TRBV25-1 with TRBJ2-6; 7 bases fit TRBD1. The CDR3 loop spans 18 amino acids. CDR1 is MGHDK and CDR2 is SYGVNS in the germline V gene. V gave up 4 bases and J gave up 2 bases; unmatched junction bases: 11. This chain's CDR3 is CASSVRQGLKTGANVLTF. The CDR3 DNA follows: TGTGCCAGCAGTGTCCGACAGGGTCTTAAAACTGGGGCCAACGTCCTGACTTTC.

The chain has TRBV7-6 and TRBJ1-1; 9 nucleotides agree with TRBD1. With 5 bases clipped from V and 5 bases from J, the junction kept 18 bases outside the gene matches. This CDR3 has 18 residues. Looked up from germline, CDR1 is SGHVS and CDR2 is FNYEAQ. CDR3 in DNA: TGTGCCAGCAGCATCCGGACAGGGGCGCCAACACCGGGGACTGAAGCTTTCTTT. Translation: CASSIRTGAPTPGTEAFF.

The V and J genes are TRBV19 and TRBJ2-3; TRBD2 matches at 9 bases. The ends lost 3 bases at V and 2 bases at J; junction bases unmatched: 6. CDR3 length: 16 residues. Germline lookup yields CDR1 LNHDA and CDR2 SQIVND (reference sequence). Here the CDR3 DNA reads TGTGCCAGTAGTATGGGTAGCGGGAGACTCACAGATACGCAGTATTTT. This gives the protein CASSMGSGRLTDTQYF.

The genes are TRBV5-1 and TRBJ2-7; TRBD1 might be the D (6 bases). This CDR3 spans 14 amino acids. Trimming left V 4 bases short and J 2 bases short, with 13 bases between. Looked up from germline, CDR1 is SGHRS and CDR2 is YFSETQ. The CDR3 reads CASSLGRTAYEQYF. CDR3 sequence (DNA): TGCGCCAGCAGCCTGGGACGGACAGCCTACGAGCAGTACTTC.

This chain joins TRBV4-1 and TRBJ2-5; TRBD2 matches 9 bases. Germline V gene sequence: CDR1 MGHRA, CDR2 YSYEKL. The V gene end was trimmed by 1 base and the J gene end by 4 bases; junction bases not matched to a gene: 16. The CDR3 has 19 residues. The CDR3 region is CASSQGLSRGRAEGETQYF. The CDR3 DNA follows: TGCGCCAGCAGCCAAGGGTTAAGTCGCGGGAGGGCGGAGGGAGAGACCCAGTACTTC.

The chain combines TRBV28 with TRBJ1-2, with D perhaps matching TRBD1 (5 bases). V lost 6 bases to trimming and J lost 2 bases, with 16 bases between them. The CDR3 runs to 15 residues. In germline, CDR1 is MDHEN, CDR2 SYDVKM. In nucleotides, the CDR3 is TGTGCCAGCAGCTTGGGACTTACCGTAAACTATGGCTACACCTTC. Amino acid sequence: CASSLGLTVNYGYTF.

J is TRBJ2-1 and V is TRBV7-2; TRBD2 aligns across 8 bases. CDR3 length: 16 residues. V was clipped by 3 bases and J by 6 bases; unmatched bases: 10. The germline CDR1 and CDR2 sequences are SGHTA and FQGNSA. CDR3 coding DNA: TGTGCCAGCAGCTTCAACCAGCGGGAGCCCTCCAATGAGCAGTTCTTC. Its translation is CASSFNQREPSNEQFF.

V gene TRBV7-2 combines with J gene TRBJ1-6, with D possibly TRBD1 on 5 matching bases. The CDR3 is 17 residues long. V lost 1 base to trimming and J lost 6 bases, with 16 bases between them. Germline V CDR1 and CDR2: SGHTA, FQGNSA. Written as DNA, the CDR3 is TGTGCCAGCAGCTTAGTGGGCAGGGTGGACGGTAATTCACCCCTCCACTTT. Amino acids: CASSLVGRVDGNSPLHF.

V and J are TRBV7-2 and TRBJ2-3, with 7 bases lining up with TRBD2. Germline lookup yields CDR1 SGHTA and CDR2 FQGNSA. This CDR3 region has 14 residues. V was pared by 4 bases and J by 4 bases, with 5 bases of the junction left unmatched. This CDR3 is CASSSPAGADTQYF. The CDR3 DNA reads TGTGCCAGCAGCTCCCCGGCGGGGGCAGATACGCAGTATTTT.

This chain uses TRBV20-1 with TRBJ2-1, with TRBD2 matching over 8 bases. CDR1 and CDR2 from the germline V gene are DFQATT and SNEGSKA (reference sequence). Losses at the gene ends were 7 bases for V and 11 bases for J; bases not matched to a gene: 7. The CDR3 has 11 amino acids. CDR3 loop: CSGSSGGQQFF. The CDR3, as DNA: TGCAGTGGTTCAAGCGGGGGCCAGCAGTTCTTC.

This clone occurred a few times. V usage is TRBV18 and J usage is TRBJ2-7; possibly TRBD1 for D (6 bases). With 3 bases removed from V and 4 bases from J, the gap between germline ends came to 7 bases. The CDR3 is 12 residues long. Germline V CDR1 and CDR2: KGHSH, LQKENI. The CDR3 region is CASSPDSYEQYF. CDR3 sequence (DNA): TGTGCCAGCTCACCGGACAGTTACGAGCAGTACTTC. Drawing the rest from reference TRBV18 and TRBJ2-7, the complete variable domain is NAGVMQNPRHLVRRRGQEARLRCSPMKGHSHVYWYRQLPEEGLKFMVYLQKENIIDESGMPKERFSAEFPKEGPSILRIQQVVRGDSAAYFCASSPDSYEQYFGPGTRLTVT.

This chain links TRBV18 with TRBJ1-2, with no clear D. This CDR3 comprises 14 residues. V lost 3 bases to trimming and J lost 8 bases, with 16 bases between them. Germline CDR1 KGHSH, CDR2 LQKENI. Here the CDR3 reads CASSPTEGVRGYTF. The CDR3 region has the DNA TGTGCCAGCTCACCCACCGAGGGAGTAAGGGGCTACACCTTC.

This chain joins TRBV19 and TRBJ1-5; D might be TRBD1 (5 bases). The CDR3 has 12 amino acids. From germline, CDR1 is LNHDA and CDR2 SQIVND (reference sequence). CDR3 region: CGGTDRGQPQHF. Written as DNA, the CDR3 is TGTGGGGGCACAGATAGGGGACAGCCCCAGCATTTT.

The chain joins TRBV9 to TRBJ2-1, with TRBD2 matching 11 bases. Germline V lookup: CDR1 SGDLS, CDR2 YYNGEE. V lost 2 bases to trimming and J lost 4 bases; unmatched junction nucleotides: 5. CDR3 length equals 16 residues. In DNA, the CDR3 is TGTGCCAGCAGCGTGTATGTAGCGGGAGGGTACAATGAGCAGTTCTTC. This codes for CASSVYVAGGYNEQFF.

This clone was counted a few times. This chain links TRBV6-1 with TRBJ1-2, with D uncertain. Germline CDR1 is MNHNS and CDR2 is SASEGT. CDR3 length: 16 residues. V dropped 0 bases and J dropped 2 bases, with 13 bases sitting between them. CDR3 bases: TGTGCCAGCAGTGAAGCAGGCGGGATGAGGAACTATGGCTACACCTTC. This codes for CASSEAGGMRNYGYTF.

The chain has TRBV29-1 and TRBJ2-3; TRBD2 matches at 15 bases. This CDR3 region has 17 residues. CDR1 is SQVTM, CDR2 ANQGSEA, per germline. The V and J ends lost 6 bases and 1 base, in that order; junction bases with no gene match: 8. CDR3: CSVAGLAGGLGTDTQYF. The CDR3 DNA reads TGCAGCGTAGCCGGACTAGCGGGAGGGTTGGGCACAGATACGCAGTATTTT.

CDR3 coding DNA: TGTGCCATCAGCCAAACAGGGGGTGGCTACACCTTC. It codes for CAISQTGGGYTF. This chain connects TRBV10-3 to TRBJ1-2, with TRBD1 matching over 8 bases. The CDR3 is made up of 12 amino acids. The ends lost 6 bases at V and 7 bases at J; junction bases unmatched: 4. CDR1 is ENHRY and CDR2 is SYGVKD in the germline V gene.

CDR3 residues: CASRLPGQTYEQYF. CDR3 bases: TGTGCCAGCCGGTTACCCGGACAGACCTACGAGCAGTACTTC. V usage is TRBV6-6 and J usage is TRBJ2-5; D perhaps matches TRBD1 (6 bases). With the DNA end fitting TRBJ2-7 better, the J assignment may be wrong. The CDR3 is 14 amino acids. Per the germline V gene, CDR1 is MNHNY and CDR2 is SVGAGI (reference sequence).

The chain has TRBV4-3 and TRBJ1-2; D perhaps matches TRBD1 (5 bases). The CDR3 length is 15 residues. Trimming took 1 base from V and 4 from J, leaving 13 bases between them. Germline assignment: CDR1 LGHNA and CDR2 YSLEER. Here the CDR3 reads CASSQGVDSRYGYTF. In DNA, the CDR3 is TGCGCCAGCAGCCAAGGGGTAGACAGCCGCTATGGCTACACCTTC.

This chain uses TRBV19 with TRBJ2-7; 12 positions agree with TRBD2. The V segment lost 5 bases and the J segment 0 bases; nucleotides outside the gene matches: 11. Per germline, CDR1 LNHDA and CDR2 SQIVND (reference sequence). CDR3 length: 18 residues. The CDR3 spells CASSPLASGRAVSYEQYF. Written as DNA, the CDR3 is TGTGCCAGTAGTCCTTTGGCTAGCGGGAGGGCCGTCTCCTACGAGCAGTACTTC. Combining the CDR3 with reference TRBV19 and TRBJ2-7 gives the whole variable domain DGGITQSPKYLFRKEGQNVTLSCEQNLNHDAMYWYRQDPGQGLRLIYYSQIVNDFQKGDIAEGYSVSREKKESFPLTVTSAQKNPTAFYLCASSPLASGRAVSYEQYFGPGTRLTVT.

V is TRBV7-2 and J is TRBJ1-2, with D possibly being TRBD1 (6 bases). The V end lost 5 bases, the J end lost 8 bases, and 21 bases lay between the germline ends. This CDR3 is 15 amino acids long. CDR1 is SGHTA, CDR2 FQGNSA, per germline. The CDR3 region is CASSVGSDRSVGYTF. CDR3 DNA sequence: TGTGCCAGCAGCGTAGGCTCAGACAGGAGTGTGGGCTACACCTTC.

This chain's CDR3 is CASSSGIDRRGRTYGYTF. The CDR3 bases are TGTGCCAGCAGCTCGGGGATAGACCGCAGGGGGCGAACCTATGGCTACACCTTC. V and J are TRBV5-4 and TRBJ1-2; TRBD1 agrees at 8 bases. The V and J ends lost 3 bases and 4 bases, in that order; junction bases with no gene match: 17. The CDR3 totals 18 residues. The V gene's germline CDR1 is SGHNT and CDR2 YYREEE (reference sequence).

The CDR3 sequence is CASSLRPRSGAGEQYF. The CDR3 DNA reads as TGTGCCAGCAGCTTAAGACCTCGGAGCGGGGCGGGAGAGCAGTACTTC. The chain uses TRBV7-3 and TRBJ2-7; 7 nucleotides agree with TRBD2. The CDR3 has 16 amino acids. The junction had 13 bases not matched to a gene; V was cut back by 1 base and J by 7 bases. CDR1 and CDR2 (germline): SGHTA, FQGTGA.

The chain combines TRBV5-1 with TRBJ1-2; 11 bases are a match to TRBD1. Germline CDR1 SGHRS, CDR2 YFSETQ. The ends lost 2 bases at V and 5 bases at J; junction bases unmatched: 5. CDR3 size: 15 residues. The CDR3 DNA reads TGCGCCAGCAGCTTCGGGGACAGGGGGATTTATGGCTACACCTTC. Amino acids: CASSFGDRGIYGYTF.

This rearrangement joins TRBV9 to TRBJ1-6, with unresolved D. Per germline, CDR1 SGDLS and CDR2 YYNGEE. Deletions cut 6 bases from V and 5 bases from J, with 12 bases between. The CDR3 sequence is 14 residues long. The CDR3 region is CASNLGVDNSPLHF. The CDR3 DNA follows: TGTGCCAGCAACCTAGGTGTTGATAATTCACCCCTCCACTTT.

The V gene is TRBV7-2, the J gene TRBJ2-5; perhaps TRBD2 as D (7 bases). Germline-derived CDR1 and CDR2 are SGHTA and FQGNSA. The CDR3 is made up of 15 amino acids. Trimming removed 1 base at V and 9 bases at J, with 18 bases between. The CDR3 bases are TGTGCCAGCAGCTTAGGGTCAGGGGTGGGGAGGGCCCAGTACTTC. Protein product: CASSLGSGVGRAQYF.